A single sample is the source of the 6 T cell receptor beta chains below, sequenced in a study of CD8 T cells in Susac syndrome. Random hexamers were used to reverse transcribe roughly 0.5 to 1 ug of RNA. TCRdb fed the immunoSEQ multiplex PCR reads into MiXCR, producing one record per CDR3 protein. The sample includes 200,000 or so distinct CDR3 sequences, 90% to 95% of them seen just once. The sequencing sample was made of CD4+ T cells from PBMCs. Every receptor here comes from a human donor with multiple sclerosis.

This sequence joins TRBV18 and TRBJ2-7, with a weak D call TRBD1 (6 bases). Trimming stripped 3 bases from V and 5 bases from J, with 14 bases between. This CDR3 has 14 residues. Germline CDR1 and CDR2: KGHSH and LQKENI. The DNA of the CDR3 is TGTGCCAGCTCACCTGGAAAACAGGGCAACGAGCAGTACTTC. Translated, it gives CASSPGKQGNEQYF.

The rearrangement joins TRBV21-1 to TRBJ1-1; whether TRBD1, the table's D call, matches the DNA was not checked. TRBV21-1 is annotated as a pseudogene. The CDR3 has 14 residues. CDR3 amino acids: CASTPTGPNTEAFF. The CDR3 region has the DNA TGTGCCAGCACCCCGACAGGGCCGAACACTGAAGCTTTCTTT.

The chain joins TRBV5-6 to TRBJ2-3; D is ambiguous. The CDR3 loop spans 14 amino acids. Germline CDR1 SGHDT, CDR2 YYEEEE. Trimming took 3 bases from V and 0 from J, leaving 8 bases between them. The DNA of the CDR3 is TGTGCCAGCAGCTCGTTGCAGAGCACAGATACGCAGTATTTT. Translated, it gives CASSSLQSTDTQYF. The whole variable domain, remainder taken from reference TRBV5-6 and TRBJ2-3, is DAGVTQSPTHLIKTRGQQVTLRCSPKSGHDTVSWYQQALGQGPQFIFQYYEEEERQRGNFPDRFSGHQFPNYSSELNVNALLLGDSALYLCASSSLQSTDTQYFGPGTRLTVL.

The V and J genes are TRBV7-9 and TRBJ1-1; D is undetermined. The CDR3 extends over 14 amino acids. V dropped 6 bases and J dropped 11 bases, with 22 bases sitting between them. The germline V gene has CDR1 SEHNR and CDR2 FQNEAQ (reference sequence). The CDR3 reads CASSLAGLDFYAFF. CDR3 nucleotide sequence: TGTGCCAGCAGTCTGGCAGGTCTCGACTTTTACGCTTTCTTT.

The rearrangement joins TRBV20-1 to TRBJ1-4; the D is unclear. The CDR3 length is 14 residues. Trimming shortened V by 4 bases and J by 1 base, and 10 bases separated the two germline ends. The germline CDR1 and CDR2 sequences are DFQATT and SNEGSKA (reference sequence). The CDR3 DNA is TGCAGTGCTAACCCCCCAGGAACTAATGAAAAACTGTTTTTT. Translating it yields CSANPPGTNEKLFF.

CDR3 sequence reads: CASSLRTSAYEQYF. In DNA form, the CDR3 reads TGTGCCAGCAGCCTCCGGACTAGCGCCTACGAGCAGTACTTC. This sequence joins TRBV3-1 and TRBJ2-7; 9 nucleotides agree with TRBD2. With V trimmed by 4 bases and J by 2 bases, 3 bases remained unmatched. CDR3 length: 14 residues. The germline V gene encodes CDR1 LGHDT and CDR2 YNNKEL (reference sequence).